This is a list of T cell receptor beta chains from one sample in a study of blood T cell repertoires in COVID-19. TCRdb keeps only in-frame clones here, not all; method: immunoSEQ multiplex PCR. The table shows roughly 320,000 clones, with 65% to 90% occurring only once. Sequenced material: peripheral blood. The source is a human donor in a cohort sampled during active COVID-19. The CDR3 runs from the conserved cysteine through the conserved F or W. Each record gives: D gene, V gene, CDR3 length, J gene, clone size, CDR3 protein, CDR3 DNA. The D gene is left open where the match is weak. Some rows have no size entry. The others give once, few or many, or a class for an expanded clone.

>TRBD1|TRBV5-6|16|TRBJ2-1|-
CASSTIPGQGSNEQFF
TGTGCCAGCAGCACTATCCCGGGACAGGGATCCAATGAGCAGTTCTTC
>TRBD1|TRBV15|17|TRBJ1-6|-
CATSRDWDRVTDSPLHF
TGTGCCACCAGCAGAGATTGGGACAGGGTCACAGATTCACCCCTCCACTTT
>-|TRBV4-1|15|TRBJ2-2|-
CASSLRDISTGELFF
TGCGCCAGCAGCCTTCGGGACATCAGCACCGGGGAGCTGTTTTTT
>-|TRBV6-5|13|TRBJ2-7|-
CASSYETGFEQYF
TGTGCCAGCAGTTACGAAACAGGGTTCGAGCAGTACTTC
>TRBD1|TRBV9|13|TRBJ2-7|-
CASSIRQGYEQYF
TGTGCCAGCAGCATCCGACAGGGCTACGAGCAGTACTTC
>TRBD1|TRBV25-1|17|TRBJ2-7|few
CASSDRGQTTNSYEQYF
TGTGCCAGCAGTGACAGGGGGCAAACAACCAACAGCTACGAGCAGTACTTC
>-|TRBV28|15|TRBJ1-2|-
CASSLDGTYNYGYTF
TGTGCCAGCAGTTTAGACGGGACATATAACTATGGCTACACCTTC
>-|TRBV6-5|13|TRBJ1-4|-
CASSRTDIEKLFF
TGTGCCAGCAGCCGGACAGATATTGAAAAACTGTTTTTT
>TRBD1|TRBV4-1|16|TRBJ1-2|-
CASSQEGWDRLYGYTF
TGCGCCAGCAGCCAAGAAGGATGGGACAGGTTGTATGGCTACACCTTC
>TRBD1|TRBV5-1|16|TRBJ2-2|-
CASSYRQGSGTGELFF
TGCGCCAGCAGCTACCGACAGGGCTCCGGCACCGGGGAGCTGTTTTTT
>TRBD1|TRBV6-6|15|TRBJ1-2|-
CATHDRVTSGYGYTF
TGTGCCACCCACGACAGGGTCACGTCAGGCTATGGCTACACCTTC
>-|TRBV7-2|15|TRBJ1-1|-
CASSLFRGSNTEAFF
TGTGCCAGCAGCTTATTTCGGGGATCGAACACTGAAGCTTTCTTT
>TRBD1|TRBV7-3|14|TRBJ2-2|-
CASSMDRVSGELFF
TGTGCCAGCAGCATGGACAGGGTGTCAGGGGAGCTGTTTTTT
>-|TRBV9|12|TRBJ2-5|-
CASSVAFETQYF
TGTGCCAGCAGCGTAGCCTTTGAGACCCAGTACTTC
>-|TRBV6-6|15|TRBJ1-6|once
CASSLGRSNSSPLHF
TGTGCCAGCAGTCTGGGTAGGAGTAATTCTTCGCCCCTCCACTTT
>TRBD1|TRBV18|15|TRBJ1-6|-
CASSLAGTGESPLHF
TGTGCCAGCTCACTCGCCGGGACAGGGGAATCACCCCTCCACTTT
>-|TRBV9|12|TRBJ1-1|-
CASSVDGAEAFF
TGTGCCAGCAGCGTAGACGGAGCGGAAGCTTTCTTT